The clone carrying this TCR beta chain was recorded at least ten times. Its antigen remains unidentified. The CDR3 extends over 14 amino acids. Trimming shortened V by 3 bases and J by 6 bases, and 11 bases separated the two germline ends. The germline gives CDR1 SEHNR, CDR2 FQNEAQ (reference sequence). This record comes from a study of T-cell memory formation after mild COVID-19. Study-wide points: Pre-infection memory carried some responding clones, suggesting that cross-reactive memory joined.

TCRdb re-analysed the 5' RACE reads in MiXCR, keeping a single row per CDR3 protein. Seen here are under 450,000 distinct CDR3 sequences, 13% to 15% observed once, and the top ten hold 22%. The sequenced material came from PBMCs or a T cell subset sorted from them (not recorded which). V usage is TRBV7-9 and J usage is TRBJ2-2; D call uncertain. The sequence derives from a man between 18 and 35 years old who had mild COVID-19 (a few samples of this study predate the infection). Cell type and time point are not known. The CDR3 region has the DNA TGTGCCAGCAGCTTCACTGCTGGGTCCGGGGAGCTGTTTTTT. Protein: CASSFTAGSGELFF.